The 31 T cell receptor beta chains below all came from one sample that was sequenced in a study of CD8 T cells in ankylosing spondylitis. TCRdb re-called the 5' RACE reads with MiXCR, one entry per CDR3 protein. The sample contains about 250,000 distinct CDR3 sequences, roughly 32% of which appear only once. Specimen: blood, either unsorted or a sorted T cell fraction (not recorded which). The receptors stem from a male donor with ankylosing spondylitis or in good health (not recorded which).

This sequence joins TRBV12-3 or TRBV12-4 and TRBJ2-5, with 9 bases lining up with TRBD1. V trimming: 3 bases; J trimming: 1 base; junction bases outside the gene matches: 6. CDR3 size: 16 residues. The CDR3 nucleotides read TGTGCCAGCAGTTTTGCCGGGACAGGGTTCCAAGAGACCCAGTACTTC. Protein product: CASSFAGTGFQETQYF.

The J gene is TRBJ1-1, the V gene TRBV5-1; D might be TRBD1 (6 bases). The germline V gene encodes CDR1 SGHRS and CDR2 YFSETQ. CDR3 length equals 16 residues. Trimming removed 0 bases at V and 0 bases at J, with 12 bases between. The CDR3 nucleotides are TGCGCCAGCAGCTTGGCCGGACAGAACTTGAACACTGAAGCTTTCTTT. This sequence encodes CASSLAGQNLNTEAFF.

This clonotype was seen more than once but under ten times. This chain joins TRBV12-3 or TRBV12-4 and TRBJ2-2, with unresolved D. This CDR3 region has 14 residues. Trimming took 6 bases from V and 3 from J, leaving 11 bases between them. The CDR3 protein is CASRTGLHTGELFF. The CDR3 DNA reads TGTGCCAGCAGGACGGGCCTTCACACCGGGGAGCTGTTTTTT.

The rearrangement links TRBV9 to TRBJ2-3, with TRBD2 matching over 13 bases. Germline CDR1 reads SGDLS; CDR2 reads YYNGEE. Trimming cost V 3 bases and J 2 bases; bases outside gene matches: 6. This CDR3 region has 17 residues. The DNA for the CDR3 is TGTGCCAGCAGCGACGGGACTAGCGGGATACTCACAGATACGCAGTATTTT. Amino acid sequence: CASSDGTSGILTDTQYF.

This chain uses TRBV20-1 with TRBJ2-5; a weak D match, TRBD1 (5 bases). Looked up from germline, CDR1 is DFQATT and CDR2 is SNEGSKA (reference sequence). V lost 5 bases and J lost 5, with 15 bases in between. This CDR3 spans 13 amino acids. Written as DNA, the CDR3 is TGCAGTGCTCCCCTCAGGGTGATGGAGACCCAGTACTTC. As protein: CSAPLRVMETQYF.

The J gene is TRBJ2-7, the V gene TRBV20-1; 7 nucleotides match TRBD1. Germline loops: CDR1 DFQATT, CDR2 SNEGSKA (reference sequence). This CDR3 has 14 residues. The V gene end was trimmed by 8 bases and the J gene end by 1 base; junction bases not matched to a gene: 11. The CDR3 nucleotides are TGCAGTCCATCGAAGGGGGCTGGGTCCTACGAGCAGTACTTC. It yields the protein CSPSKGAGSYEQYF.

This rearrangement joins TRBV20-1 to TRBJ2-7; 7 positions match TRBD1. Per germline, CDR1 DFQATT and CDR2 SNEGSKA (reference sequence). V lost 3 bases to trimming and J lost 4 bases; unmatched junction nucleotides: 12. This CDR3 comprises 15 residues. The CDR3 coding sequence is TGCAGTGCTAGCTACAGGGGACCCGCCCAATACGAGCAGTACTTC. This sequence encodes CSASYRGPAQYEQYF.

V gene TRBV7-2 combines with J gene TRBJ2-7; D is uncertain. Trimming removed 5 bases at V and 2 bases at J, with 13 bases between. CDR3 length: 14 amino acids. Germline CDR1 and CDR2: SGHTA and FQGNSA. The CDR3 coding sequence is TGTGCCAGCAGCCGCCGGGCCGTTCCCTACGAGCAGTACTTC. Its translation is CASSRRAVPYEQYF.

There are a few counts of this clonotype. The rearrangement links TRBV29-1 to TRBJ1-1, with 10 bases fitting TRBD1. The CDR3 contains 13 residues. Trimming at V came to 3 bases and at J to 5 bases, leaving 3 bases not matched to a gene. From germline, CDR1 is SQVTM and CDR2 ANQGSEA. As DNA, the CDR3 is TGCAGCGTTGAGGGACAGGGGAAAACTGAAGCTTTCTTT. Translation gives CSVEGQGKTEAFF.

A few counts support this clonotype. The V and J genes are TRBV6-5 and TRBJ2-1; 7 bases align to TRBD1. Germline assignment: CDR1 MNHEY and CDR2 SVGAGI. The CDR3 is made up of 14 amino acids. V was clipped by 2 bases and J by 7 bases; unmatched bases: 5. The CDR3 spells CASSYRGPSNEQFF. CDR3 DNA sequence: TGTGCCAGCAGTTACAGGGGGCCGTCGAATGAGCAGTTCTTC.

This rearrangement joins TRBV4-1 to TRBJ1-3; a weak D match, TRBD1 (5 bases). Germline CDR1 reads MGHRA; CDR2 reads YSYEKL. The CDR3 has 15 residues. Trimming left V 4 bases short and J 0 bases short, with 10 bases between. DNA for the CDR3: TGCGCCAGCAGCCCCCGACAGATCTCTGGAAACACCATATATTTT. Encoded protein: CASSPRQISGNTIYF.

The V call is TRBV12-3 or TRBV12-4, the J call TRBJ1-5, with D maybe TRBD1 (5 bases). CDR3 length equals 15 residues. V lost 2 bases, J lost 5 bases, and 13 bases lay in between. The CDR3 DNA reads TGTGCCAGCAGTTTAAACAGGAGGGCGTATCAGCCCCAGCATTTT. Protein product: CASSLNRRAYQPQHF.

This sequence joins TRBV12-3 or TRBV12-4 and TRBJ1-1, with D perhaps TRBD1 (5 bases). The CDR3 is 16 amino acids. Trimming took off 6 bases at V and 0 bases at J, with 17 bases between the two ends. The CDR3 sequence is CASRRGGGVLNTEAFF. CDR3 bases: TGTGCCAGCAGAAGGGGCGGGGGGGTACTGAACACTGAAGCTTTCTTT.

This chain links TRBV5-1 with TRBJ2-7; D uncertain. Trimming took off 4 bases at V and 2 bases at J, with 13 bases between the two ends. The V gene's germline CDR1 is SGHRS and CDR2 YFSETQ. The CDR3 is 14 residues long. Here the CDR3 DNA reads TGCGCCAGCAGCCCTAGGGCCGATGCCTACGAGCAGTACTTC. This sequence encodes CASSPRADAYEQYF. The whole variable domain, filled in from reference TRBV5-1 and TRBJ2-7, reads KAGVTQTPRYLIKTRGQQVTLSCSPISGHRSVSWYQQTPGQGLQFLFEYFSETQRNKGNFPGRFSGRQFSNSRSEMNVSTLELGDSALYLCASSPRADAYEQYFGPGTRLTVT.

This clonotype turned up a few times. This chain uses TRBV29-1 with TRBJ2-3, with D possibly TRBD1 on 5 matching bases. Looked up from germline, CDR1 is SQVTM and CDR2 is ANQGSEA. The CDR3 totals 13 residues. V gave up 7 bases and J gave up 1 base, with 12 bases separating them. The DNA for the CDR3 is TGCAGCGCACTACAAGGGGGCACAGATACGCAGTATTTT. Translated, it gives CSALQGGTDTQYF.

The V call is TRBV7-8, the J call TRBJ1-1; D not certain. Germline CDR1 SGHVS, CDR2 FQNEAQ. CDR3 length: 13 residues. V shed 5 bases and J shed 4 bases, with 11 bases lying between them. This chain's CDR3 is CASSPSVGTEAFF. The CDR3 DNA reads as TGTGCCAGCAGCCCTTCGGTCGGCACTGAAGCTTTCTTT.

This chain links TRBV29-1 with TRBJ2-3, with 10 bases identical to TRBD1. Germline V gives CDR1 SQVTM, CDR2 ANQGSEA. The ends lost 7 bases at V and 4 bases at J; junction bases unmatched: 11. The CDR3 has 15 residues. CDR3 bases: TGCAGCGCCAAGGGGGACAGGGGAGGAGCAGATACGCAGTATTTT. As protein: CSAKGDRGGADTQYF.

This sequence joins TRBV27 and TRBJ2-7; the D gene could be TRBD1 or TRBD2 (6 bases each). V lost 4 bases and J lost 0, with 16 bases in between. Per germline, CDR1 MNHEY and CDR2 SMNVEV (reference sequence). This CDR3 is 16 amino acids long. The CDR3 coding sequence is TGTGCCAGCAGTTCACCAACAGGGAGGAGCTCCTACGAGCAGTACTTC. Protein sequence: CASSSPTGRSSYEQYF.

A remark on this clonotype: Sequence at one end of the junction differs from germline and may be a read error. The chain carries TRBV10-2 and TRBJ2-7; 15 bases are shared with TRBD2. CDR3 length: 12 amino acids. CDR1 is WSHSY and CDR2 is SAAADI in the germline V gene. CDR3: CASSVGLAGGLF. The CDR3 DNA follows: TGCGCCAGCAGCGTTGGACTAGCGGGGGGGCTTTTC.

This clonotype was seen more than once but under ten times. The V call is TRBV10-2, the J call TRBJ2-1; D is unclear. The CDR3 has 14 amino acids. Looked up from germline, CDR1 is WSHSY and CDR2 is SAAADI. Between the trimmed V and J ends, which lost 4 bases and 9 bases, there was a span of 16 bases. The CDR3 loop reads CASSGTVGWSEQFF. The CDR3 DNA follows: TGCGCCAGCAGTGGTACCGTGGGGTGGAGTGAGCAGTTCTTC.

This clonotype was recorded a few times. The rearrangement links TRBV5-6 to TRBJ2-1, with D possibly being TRBD2 (6 bases). CDR1 SGHDT and CDR2 YYEEEE come from the germline V gene. Trimming pared 4 bases from V and 1 base from J, leaving 12 bases between. The CDR3 has 15 amino acids. The CDR3, as DNA: TGTGCCAGCAGCCCCGTGGGAGGTTCCTACAATGAGCAGTTCTTC. Translated: CASSPVGGSYNEQFF. Full variable domain (rest looked up from reference TRBV5-6 and TRBJ2-1): DAGVTQSPTHLIKTRGQQVTLRCSPKSGHDTVSWYQQALGQGPQFIFQYYEEEERQRGNFPDRFSGHQFPNYSSELNVNALLLGDSALYLCASSPVGGSYNEQFFGPGTRLTVL.

The chain recombines TRBV5-1 with TRBJ2-6; D ambiguous. The CDR3 sequence is 16 residues long. Germline V gene data show CDR1 as SGHRS and CDR2 as YFSETQ. V was trimmed by 1 base and J by 0 bases, leaving 8 bases between them. The CDR3 DNA reads TGCGCCAGCAGCTTGCTAGGTGGCTCTGGGGCCAACGTCCTGACTTTC. It translates to CASSLLGGSGANVLTF. Drawing the rest from reference TRBV5-1 and TRBJ2-6, the complete variable domain is KAGVTQTPRYLIKTRGQQVTLSCSPISGHRSVSWYQQTPGQGLQFLFEYFSETQRNKGNFPGRFSGRQFSNSRSEMNVSTLELGDSALYLCASSLLGGSGANVLTFGAGSRLTVL.

As concerns this clonotype: The junction departs from germline at one end; a sequencing error may be responsible. V is TRBV2 and J is TRBJ1-2, with no clear D. CDR1 is SNHLY and CDR2 is FYNNEI in the germline V gene. There are 12 residues in the CDR3. The CDR3 coding sequence is TGTGCCAGCAGTGAAGTGCGTGCGGATTCTCCCTTC. Its protein is CASSEVRADSPF.

This clonotype was observed a few times. The chain is built from TRBV5-1 and TRBJ2-3; 12 bases are shared with TRBD2. Germline V gives CDR1 SGHRS, CDR2 YFSETQ. The CDR3 has 17 amino acids. With 4 bases clipped from V and 2 bases from J, the junction kept 8 bases outside the gene matches. This CDR3 reads CASSRGLAGTFTDTQYF. CDR3 coding DNA: TGCGCCAGCAGCCGAGGACTAGCGGGGACGTTCACAGATACGCAGTATTTT.

About this clonotype: One junction end does not reproduce the germline sequence, and a read error may be involved. V usage is TRBV20-1 and J usage is TRBJ1-5; 7 bases match TRBD1. Per germline, CDR1 DFQATT and CDR2 SNEGSKA (reference sequence). The CDR3 loop spans 15 amino acids. In nucleotides, the CDR3 is TGCAGTGCAAGAGGACAGGACTTTAGCAATCAGCCCCAGCATTTT. This codes for CSARGQDFSNQPQHF.

This clonotype turned up a few times. The CDR3 sequence is CASTPGQGGEQYF. Here the CDR3 DNA reads TGTGCCAGCACCCCGGGACAGGGAGGCGAGCAGTACTTC. The chain joins TRBV6-1 to TRBJ2-7; 9 bases fit TRBD1. With 7 bases clipped from V and 6 bases from J, the junction kept 7 bases outside the gene matches. Germline V lookup: CDR1 MNHNS, CDR2 SASEGT. This CDR3 has 13 amino acids.

This clonotype was counted only a few times. The chain joins TRBV20-1 to TRBJ1-5; a weak D match, TRBD1 (6 bases). The CDR3 spans 14 residues. Trimming took off 0 bases at V and 2 bases at J, with 8 bases between the two ends. Germline-derived CDR1 and CDR2 are DFQATT and SNEGSKA (reference sequence). The CDR3 DNA reads TGCAGTGCTAGAGACCGGACAGGCAATCAGCCCCAGCATTTT. Its translation: CSARDRTGNQPQHF.

The chain recombines TRBV2 with TRBJ2-1; D possibly corresponds to TRBD2 (5 bases). V lost 8 bases and J lost 3, with 14 bases in between. This CDR3 has 14 residues. The germline V gene encodes CDR1 SNHLY and CDR2 FYNNEI. This chain's CDR3 is CASFSSGYYNEQFF. In DNA, the CDR3 is TGTGCCAGCTTCTCCTCGGGGTACTACAATGAGCAGTTCTTC. Together with reference TRBV2 and TRBJ2-1, the CDR3 gives the full variable domain: EPEVTQTPSHQVTQMGQEVILRCVPISNHLYFYWYRQILGQKVEFLVSFYNNEISEKSEIFDDQFSVERPDGSNFTLKIRSTKLEDSAMYFCASFSSGYYNEQFFGPGTRLTVL.

V gene TRBV9 combines with J gene TRBJ2-7; 9 bases fit TRBD1. Looked up from germline, CDR1 is SGDLS and CDR2 is YYNGEE. The CDR3 runs 14 residues. J lost 3 bases, V lost 3 bases, and 4 bases had no gene match. CDR3 sequence: CASSAGQGDYEQYF. The CDR3 DNA reads as TGTGCCAGCAGCGCGGGACAGGGAGACTACGAGCAGTACTTC.

V gene TRBV12-3 or TRBV12-4 combines with J gene TRBJ1-2; D is uncertain. The CDR3 has 12 residues. Trimming pared 7 bases from V and 8 bases from J, leaving 14 bases between. CDR3 sequence (DNA): TGTGCCAGCAAAGGCCTGCAGCAGGGCTACACCTTC. Translated, it gives CASKGLQQGYTF.

The rearrangement joins TRBV7-9 to TRBJ2-3; D might be TRBD1 or TRBD2, each matching 5 bases. With 7 bases removed from V and 3 bases from J, the gap between germline ends came to 17 bases. This CDR3 spans 15 amino acids. CDR1 is SEHNR, CDR2 FQNEAQ, per germline (reference sequence). CDR3 in DNA: TGTGCCAGCACCCCCAACGAGGGGTATACAGATACGCAGTATTTT. Translated: CASTPNEGYTDTQYF.